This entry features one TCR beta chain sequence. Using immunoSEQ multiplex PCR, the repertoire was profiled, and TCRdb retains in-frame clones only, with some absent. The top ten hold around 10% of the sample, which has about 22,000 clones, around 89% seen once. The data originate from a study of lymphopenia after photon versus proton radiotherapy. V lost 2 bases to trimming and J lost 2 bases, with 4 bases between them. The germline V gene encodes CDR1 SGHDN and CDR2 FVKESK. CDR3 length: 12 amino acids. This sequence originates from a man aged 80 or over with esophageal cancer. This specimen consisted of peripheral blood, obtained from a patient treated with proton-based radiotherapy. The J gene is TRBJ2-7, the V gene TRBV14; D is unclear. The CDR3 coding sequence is TGTGCCAGCAGCCAATTGGCCTACGAGCAGTACTTC. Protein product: CASSQLAYEQYF.